Listed below are T cell receptor beta chains from one sample, sequenced in a study of cytomegalovirus exposure and HLA in healthy donors. Assay: immunoSEQ multiplex PCR; the TCRdb copy retains only in-frame clones and omits some. The repertoire has around 100,000 clones, over 65% of them found once; the top ten carry roughly 0.82%. Material: PBMCs. Receptor source: a woman aged 25 to 45 in good health and CMV-seronegative. Each CDR3 is given with its conserved first and last residue. Each record gives: clone size, J gene, D gene, V gene, CDR3 DNA, CDR3 protein. A D gene is named only where the DNA matches it firmly. Clone size appears in some rows only: once, few, many, or a class for an expanded clone.

clone_size: few; j_call: TRBJ1-2; d_call: -; v_call: TRBV5-6; cdr3_nt: TGTGCCAGCAGCTTGGGCGGGGGACCAGATTATGGCTACACCTTC; cdr3_aa: CASSLGGGPDYGYTF
clone_size: -; j_call: TRBJ1-2; d_call: -; v_call: TRBV30; cdr3_nt: TGTGCCTGGGGGGAGGGGGATTACTATGGCTACACCTTC; cdr3_aa: CAWGEGDYYGYTF
clone_size: -; j_call: TRBJ1-1; d_call: -; v_call: TRBV6-6; cdr3_nt: TGTGCCAGCAGCCGGGGGGGAGGTGAAGCTTTCTTT; cdr3_aa: CASSRGGGEAFF
clone_size: -; j_call: TRBJ2-5; d_call: -; v_call: TRBV27; cdr3_nt: TGTGCCAGCAGTTTTGGGCTATACGAGACCCAGTACTTC; cdr3_aa: CASSFGLYETQYF
clone_size: -; j_call: TRBJ2-5; d_call: TRBD2; v_call: TRBV20-1; cdr3_nt: TGCTTGGCGGGGGGGCGAGAGACCCAGTACTTC; cdr3_aa: CLAGGRETQYF
clone_size: -; j_call: TRBJ2-7; d_call: -; v_call: TRBV5-8; cdr3_nt: TGTGCCAGCAGCTTGCGCGGGTATGGTTCCTACGAGCAGTACTTC; cdr3_aa: CASSLRGYGSYEQYF
clone_size: -; j_call: TRBJ1-2; d_call: -; v_call: TRBV6-1; cdr3_nt: TGTGCCAGCAGTGCCCGACCCCTCTACGGGGGCTACACCTTC; cdr3_aa: CASSARPLYGGYTF
clone_size: -; j_call: TRBJ1-5; d_call: -; v_call: TRBV30; cdr3_nt: TGTGCCTGGAGTGTGTCAGAGGATCAGCCCCAGCATTTT; cdr3_aa: CAWSVSEDQPQHF
clone_size: -; j_call: TRBJ2-5; d_call: -; v_call: TRBV21-1; cdr3_nt: TGTGCCAACCACCCAGGGGGACAAGAGACCCAGTACTTC; cdr3_aa: CANHPGGQETQYF
clone_size: -; j_call: TRBJ1-5; d_call: TRBD1; v_call: TRBV6-1; cdr3_nt: TGTGCCAGCAGTGAATTGGACAGGGGCAATCAGCCCCAGCATTTT; cdr3_aa: CASSELDRGNQPQHF
clone_size: few; j_call: TRBJ2-2; d_call: TRBD1; v_call: TRBV5-4; cdr3_nt: TGTGCCAGCTCGGACAGGGAGTCCCTTACCACCGGGGAGCTGTTTTTT; cdr3_aa: CASSDRESLTTGELFF
clone_size: -; j_call: TRBJ1-1; d_call: -; v_call: TRBV5-1; cdr3_nt: TGCGCCAGCAGCTTAGACACAAACACTGAAGCTTTCTTT; cdr3_aa: CASSLDTNTEAFF
clone_size: -; j_call: TRBJ2-3; d_call: -; v_call: TRBV27; cdr3_nt: -; cdr3_aa: CASSSSGLAGSSTDTQYF
clone_size: -; j_call: TRBJ1-1; d_call: TRBD1; v_call: TRBV11-3; cdr3_nt: TGTGCCAGCAGCTTCATTAGGACAGGGGAGCGAGCTTTCTTT; cdr3_aa: CASSFIRTGERAFF
clone_size: -; j_call: TRBJ1-6; d_call: -; v_call: TRBV7-3; cdr3_nt: TGTGCCAGCAGTTCCGGTCATCTTGAAGCCCTCCACTTT; cdr3_aa: CASSSGHLEALHF
clone_size: -; j_call: TRBJ1-4; d_call: TRBD1; v_call: TRBV4-3; cdr3_nt: TGCGCCAGCAGCCCCCGGGACAGGGATGAAAAACTGTTTTTT; cdr3_aa: CASSPRDRDEKLFF
clone_size: once; j_call: TRBJ2-5; d_call: -; v_call: TRBV6-1; cdr3_nt: TGTGCCAGCTCGAAAGGCGGGGAGCAAGAGACCCAGTACTTC; cdr3_aa: CASSKGGEQETQYF
clone_size: -; j_call: TRBJ1-2; d_call: -; v_call: TRBV30; cdr3_nt: TGTGCCTGGAGTGCCGACTTTATTTATGGCTACACCTTC; cdr3_aa: CAWSADFIYGYTF
clone_size: -; j_call: TRBJ2-1; d_call: -; v_call: TRBV6-6; cdr3_nt: TGTGCCAGCAGTTTAACCAGGGATTACAATGAGCAGTTCTTC; cdr3_aa: CASSLTRDYNEQFF
clone_size: -; j_call: TRBJ1-1; d_call: -; v_call: TRBV7-3; cdr3_nt: TGTGCCAGCAGCTTAACACGAGAGACAAACACTGAAGCTTTCTTT; cdr3_aa: CASSLTRETNTEAFF
clone_size: -; j_call: TRBJ2-7; d_call: -; v_call: TRBV9; cdr3_nt: TGTGCCAGCAGCGTAGCTCAGGGAAAAACCTACGAGCAGTACTTC; cdr3_aa: CASSVAQGKTYEQYF
clone_size: -; j_call: TRBJ2-2; d_call: -; v_call: TRBV30; cdr3_nt: TGTGCCTGGAGTAAGGGGTACAAGAACACCGGGGAGCTGTTTTTT; cdr3_aa: CAWSKGYKNTGELFF
clone_size: -; j_call: TRBJ2-1; d_call: TRBD1; v_call: TRBV6-4; cdr3_nt: TGTGCCAGCAGTGGAGGGACAGGGGACAATGAGCAGTTCTTC; cdr3_aa: CASSGGTGDNEQFF
clone_size: -; j_call: TRBJ2-7; d_call: -; v_call: TRBV7-9; cdr3_nt: TGTGCCAGCAGGGCCGGGGAAATCTACGAGCAGTACTTC; cdr3_aa: CASRAGEIYEQYF
clone_size: -; j_call: TRBJ1-1; d_call: TRBD1; v_call: TRBV4-2; cdr3_nt: TGTGCCAGCAGCCAGACAGGGGTAAAGGGCACTGAAGCTTTCTTT; cdr3_aa: CASSQTGVKGTEAFF
clone_size: -; j_call: TRBJ2-3; d_call: -; v_call: TRBV7-9; cdr3_nt: TGTGCCAGCAGCTTCAAGCGTCTGAGCGCAGATACGCAGTATTTT; cdr3_aa: CASSFKRLSADTQYF
clone_size: -; j_call: TRBJ2-7; d_call: TRBD1; v_call: TRBV7-2; cdr3_nt: TGTGCCAGCAGCCCGGACAGGGGGCTTTTCGAGCAGTACTTC; cdr3_aa: CASSPDRGLFEQYF
clone_size: few; j_call: TRBJ1-1; d_call: -; v_call: TRBV28; cdr3_nt: TGTGCCAGCTCCCTCCCACACAGGGCAAACACTGAAGCTTTCTTT; cdr3_aa: CASSLPHRANTEAFF
clone_size: -; j_call: TRBJ1-2; d_call: TRBD1; v_call: TRBV5-4; cdr3_nt: TGTGCCAGCAGCCTCAATCCGGGACAGGGGCTTGAAGGCTACACCTTC; cdr3_aa: CASSLNPGQGLEGYTF
clone_size: -; j_call: TRBJ2-1; d_call: -; v_call: TRBV6-1; cdr3_nt: TGTGCCAGCAGTGAAAACAGGGATTGGAGTAATGAGCAGTTCTTC; cdr3_aa: CASSENRDWSNEQFF
clone_size: -; j_call: TRBJ1-1; d_call: TRBD1; v_call: TRBV30; cdr3_nt: TGTGCCTGGGACAGGGACACTGAAGCTTTCTTT; cdr3_aa: CAWDRDTEAFF
clone_size: once; j_call: TRBJ2-1; d_call: TRBD2; v_call: TRBV11-3; cdr3_nt: TGTGCCAGCAATGTGGGGCTAGCGGGGGGGGATGAGCAGTTCTTC; cdr3_aa: CASNVGLAGGDEQFF
clone_size: -; j_call: TRBJ1-5; d_call: TRBD1; v_call: TRBV5-1; cdr3_nt: TGCGCCAGCAGACCTGGGACAGGGGACAATCAGCCCCAGCATTTT; cdr3_aa: CASRPGTGDNQPQHF
clone_size: -; j_call: TRBJ2-7; d_call: TRBD1; v_call: TRBV14; cdr3_nt: TGTGCCAGCAGCCGAGACCCGGGACAGGTCCACGAGCAGTACTTC; cdr3_aa: CASSRDPGQVHEQYF
clone_size: -; j_call: TRBJ1-2; d_call: -; v_call: TRBV29-1; cdr3_nt: TGCAGCGTTGGGGGGGGGAGCCGGGACGGCTACACCTTC; cdr3_aa: CSVGGGSRDGYTF
clone_size: -; j_call: TRBJ1-1; d_call: -; v_call: TRBV4-2; cdr3_nt: TGTGCCAGCAGCCAAGAAAGGGGGGAGGGGTGGGAGTTCGACGGCACTGAAGCTTTCTTT; cdr3_aa: CASSQERGEGWEFDGTEAFF
clone_size: few; j_call: TRBJ2-2; d_call: TRBD2; v_call: TRBV7-2; cdr3_nt: TGTGCCAGCAGTACTAGCGTCGGGGAGCTGTTTTTT; cdr3_aa: CASSTSVGELFF
clone_size: -; j_call: TRBJ2-2; d_call: -; v_call: TRBV7-8; cdr3_nt: TGTGCCAGCAGCTCCCCCTTGGGGGTCGGGGGACCGAACACCGGGGAGCTGTTTTTT; cdr3_aa: CASSSPLGVGGPNTGELFF
clone_size: few; j_call: TRBJ1-4; d_call: TRBD1; v_call: TRBV6-4; cdr3_nt: TGTGCCAGCAGTGTAACACCGGGACAGGGAGAACAACTGTTTTTT; cdr3_aa: CASSVTPGQGEQLFF
clone_size: few; j_call: TRBJ1-1; d_call: -; v_call: TRBV6-1; cdr3_nt: TGTGCCAGCAGTGAAGGGCAGGGCGGTGCTGAAGCTTTCTTT; cdr3_aa: CASSEGQGGAEAFF
clone_size: once; j_call: TRBJ2-2; d_call: TRBD1; v_call: TRBV29-1; cdr3_nt: TGCAGCGCTACCGCTTCCGGGACAGGGGATTTTGGGGCCGGGGGGCTGTTTTTT; cdr3_aa: CSATASGTGDFGAGGLFF
clone_size: once; j_call: TRBJ1-1; d_call: -; v_call: TRBV29-1; cdr3_nt: TGCAGCGGAGTCCTGAACACTGAAGCTTTCTTT; cdr3_aa: CSGVLNTEAFF
clone_size: few; j_call: TRBJ2-5; d_call: TRBD1; v_call: TRBV30; cdr3_nt: TGTGCCTTTCGACAGGGGCTTACCTCTCAAGAGACCCAGTACTTC; cdr3_aa: CAFRQGLTSQETQYF
clone_size: -; j_call: TRBJ1-6; d_call: -; v_call: TRBV7-2; cdr3_nt: TGTGCCAGCAGCTTAGAGTCCCAGGGCAGGGCGTCCGATAATTCACCCCTCCACTTT; cdr3_aa: CASSLESQGRASDNSPLHF
clone_size: -; j_call: TRBJ1-6; d_call: -; v_call: TRBV19; cdr3_nt: TGTGCCAGTAGTCCAGGGTACTATTCACCCCTCCACTTT; cdr3_aa: CASSPGYYSPLHF
clone_size: -; j_call: TRBJ2-1; d_call: -; v_call: TRBV5-1; cdr3_nt: TGCGCCAGCAGCTTACAGTACAATGAGCAGTTCTTC; cdr3_aa: CASSLQYNEQFF
clone_size: -; j_call: TRBJ2-2; d_call: TRBD1; v_call: TRBV5-1; cdr3_nt: TGCGCCAGTCTTTCCGGGACAGTGAACACCGGGGAGCTGTTTTTT; cdr3_aa: CASLSGTVNTGELFF
clone_size: -; j_call: TRBJ1-2; d_call: -; v_call: TRBV30; cdr3_nt: TGTGCCTGGGGGAGGGTGGATGGCTACACCTTC; cdr3_aa: CAWGRVDGYTF
clone_size: -; j_call: TRBJ2-7; d_call: TRBD1; v_call: TRBV30; cdr3_nt: TGTGCCTGGAGTATAGGGACAGGGCGTTCCGAGCAGTACTTC; cdr3_aa: CAWSIGTGRSEQYF
clone_size: -; j_call: TRBJ2-2; d_call: TRBD1; v_call: TRBV6-6; cdr3_nt: TGTGCCAGCACCTTCTCGTCGCAGGGGGCGATCGGGGAGCTGTTTTTT; cdr3_aa: CASTFSSQGAIGELFF
clone_size: few; j_call: TRBJ1-1; d_call: TRBD1; v_call: TRBV2; cdr3_nt: TGTGCCGGAGGGACAGAGAACACTGAAGCTTTCTTT; cdr3_aa: CAGGTENTEAFF
clone_size: -; j_call: TRBJ2-7; d_call: -; v_call: TRBV19; cdr3_nt: TGTGCCACTTCCATTATTCAGGGCAGTCACTACGAGCAGTACTTC; cdr3_aa: CATSIIQGSHYEQYF
clone_size: -; j_call: TRBJ2-5; d_call: TRBD2; v_call: TRBV19; cdr3_nt: TGTGCCAGTACCCCTGCTAGCGGAGACCAAGAGACCCAGTACTTC; cdr3_aa: CASTPASGDQETQYF
clone_size: once; j_call: TRBJ2-7; d_call: TRBD2; v_call: TRBV30; cdr3_nt: TGTGCCTTCCAAGAGCGGGGGAGCTCCTACGAGCAGTACTTC; cdr3_aa: CAFQERGSSYEQYF
clone_size: -; j_call: TRBJ2-1; d_call: TRBD2; v_call: TRBV27; cdr3_nt: TGTGCCAGCACCGGGACTAGCGGGTTAATTCTCAATGAGCAGTTCTTC; cdr3_aa: CASTGTSGLILNEQFF